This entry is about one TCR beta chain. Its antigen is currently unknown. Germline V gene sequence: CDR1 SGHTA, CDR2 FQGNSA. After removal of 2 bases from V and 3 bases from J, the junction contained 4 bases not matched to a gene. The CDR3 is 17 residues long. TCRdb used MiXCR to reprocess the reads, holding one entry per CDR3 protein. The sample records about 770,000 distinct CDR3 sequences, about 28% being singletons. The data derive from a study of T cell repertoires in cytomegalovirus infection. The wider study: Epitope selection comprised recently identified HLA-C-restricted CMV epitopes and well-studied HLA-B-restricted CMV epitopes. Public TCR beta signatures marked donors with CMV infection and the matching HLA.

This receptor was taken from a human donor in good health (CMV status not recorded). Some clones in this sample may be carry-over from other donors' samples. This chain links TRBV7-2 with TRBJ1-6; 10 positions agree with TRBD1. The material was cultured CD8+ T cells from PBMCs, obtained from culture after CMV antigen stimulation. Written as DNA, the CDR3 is TGTGCCAGCAGCTTAAGGGACAGGGGATTCTATAATTCACCCCTCCACTTT. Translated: CASSLRDRGFYNSPLHF. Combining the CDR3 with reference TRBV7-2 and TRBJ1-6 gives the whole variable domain GAGVSQSPSNKVTEKGKDVELRCDPISGHTALYWYRQSLGQGLEFLIYFQGNSAPDKSGLPSDRFSAERTGGSVSTLTIQRTQQEDSAVYLCASSLRDRGFYNSPLHFGNGTRLTVT.